This T cell receptor beta chain was identified during a study of beta chain features in type 1 diabetes. Via the markers CD45RO/CCR7/CD25/CD127/CD95/CD27, stem cell-like memory, regulatory, central memory and naive CD4+ cells were sorted. The ends lost 4 bases at V and 0 bases at J; junction bases unmatched: 5. Per germline, CDR1 SGHVS and CDR2 FQNEAQ. The CDR3 totals 15 residues. Whole-study results and caveats: Cells that show high TCR expression could be over-represented by cDNA sequencing. People with Type 1 diabetes carried modestly yet significantly shorter TCRB CDR3s in all four CD4+ subsets.

Reverse transcription of all isolated RNA meant that expressed TCRB transcripts were sequenced. Clones were read by immunoSEQ multiplex PCR, and TCRdb kept only the in-frame ones, dropping some. The sample lists roughly 400,000 clones, roughly 9.8% occurring once. Concerning this clone itself: Its specificity is not known.

The chain is built from TRBV7-8 and TRBJ1-1; the match to TRBD1 covers 7 bases. The origin of this receptor is a man aged 30 to 39 with type 1 diabetes. The source material was central memory CD4+ T cells from blood. CDR3 in amino acids: CASSWVTGLNTEAFF. CDR3 nucleotide sequence: TGTGCCAGCAGCTGGGTGACAGGGTTGAACACTGAAGCTTTCTTT.